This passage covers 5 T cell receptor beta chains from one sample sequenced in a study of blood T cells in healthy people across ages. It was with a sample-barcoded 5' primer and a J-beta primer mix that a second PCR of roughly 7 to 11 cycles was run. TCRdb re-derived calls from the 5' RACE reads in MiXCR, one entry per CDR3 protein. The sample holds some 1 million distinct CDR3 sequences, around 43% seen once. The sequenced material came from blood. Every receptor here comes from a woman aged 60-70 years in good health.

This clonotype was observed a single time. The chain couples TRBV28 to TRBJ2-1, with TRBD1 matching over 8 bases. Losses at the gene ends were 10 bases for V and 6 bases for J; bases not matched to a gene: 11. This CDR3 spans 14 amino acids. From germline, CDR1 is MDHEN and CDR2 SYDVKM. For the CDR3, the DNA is TGTGCCACCCAAAGACAGGGGTACTGCAATGAGCAGTTCTTC. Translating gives CATQRQGYCNEQFF.

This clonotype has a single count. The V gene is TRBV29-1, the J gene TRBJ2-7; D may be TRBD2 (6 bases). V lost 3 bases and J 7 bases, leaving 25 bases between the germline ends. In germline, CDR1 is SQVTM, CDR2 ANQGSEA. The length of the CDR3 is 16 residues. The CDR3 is CSVEVAATTLGNEQYF. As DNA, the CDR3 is TGCAGCGTTGAGGTAGCGGCAACCACCCTGGGGAATGAGCAGTACTTC.

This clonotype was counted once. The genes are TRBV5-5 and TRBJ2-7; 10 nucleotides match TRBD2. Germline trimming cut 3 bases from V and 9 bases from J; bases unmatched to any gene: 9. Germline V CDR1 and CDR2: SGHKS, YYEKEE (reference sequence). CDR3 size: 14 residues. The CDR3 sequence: CASSSLAGESGQYF. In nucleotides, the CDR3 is TGTGCCAGCAGCTCTCTAGCGGGAGAGAGCGGGCAGTACTTC. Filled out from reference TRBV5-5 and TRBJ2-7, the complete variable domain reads DAGVTQSPTHLIKTRGQQVTLRCSPISGHKSVSWYQQVLGQGPQFIFQYYEKEERGRGNFPDRFSARQFPNYSSELNVNALLLGDSALYLCASSSLAGESGQYFGPGTRLTVT.

The DNA for the CDR3 is TGTGCCAGTAGAACTCCCAGCGGGAGCTTAGCAGATACGCAGTATTTT. Its translation is CASRTPSGSLADTQYF. V is TRBV19 and J is TRBJ2-3, with TRBD2 matching 8 bases. This CDR3 has 16 amino acids. CDR1 is LNHDA and CDR2 is SQIVND in the germline V gene (reference sequence). V trimming: 6 bases; J trimming: 4 bases; junction bases outside the gene matches: 12. The full variable domain, with the rest looked up from reference TRBV19 and TRBJ2-3, is DGGITQSPKYLFRKEGQNVTLSCEQNLNHDAMYWYRQDPGQGLRLIYYSQIVNDFQKGDIAEGYSVSREKKESFPLTVTSAQKNPTAFYLCASRTPSGSLADTQYFGPGTRLTVL.

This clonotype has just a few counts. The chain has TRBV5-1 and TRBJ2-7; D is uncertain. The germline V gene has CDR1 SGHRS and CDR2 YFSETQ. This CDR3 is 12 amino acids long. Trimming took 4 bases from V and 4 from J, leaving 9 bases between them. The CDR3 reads CASSLFQYEQYF. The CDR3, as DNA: TGCGCCAGCAGCCTTTTCCAGTACGAGCAGTACTTC.